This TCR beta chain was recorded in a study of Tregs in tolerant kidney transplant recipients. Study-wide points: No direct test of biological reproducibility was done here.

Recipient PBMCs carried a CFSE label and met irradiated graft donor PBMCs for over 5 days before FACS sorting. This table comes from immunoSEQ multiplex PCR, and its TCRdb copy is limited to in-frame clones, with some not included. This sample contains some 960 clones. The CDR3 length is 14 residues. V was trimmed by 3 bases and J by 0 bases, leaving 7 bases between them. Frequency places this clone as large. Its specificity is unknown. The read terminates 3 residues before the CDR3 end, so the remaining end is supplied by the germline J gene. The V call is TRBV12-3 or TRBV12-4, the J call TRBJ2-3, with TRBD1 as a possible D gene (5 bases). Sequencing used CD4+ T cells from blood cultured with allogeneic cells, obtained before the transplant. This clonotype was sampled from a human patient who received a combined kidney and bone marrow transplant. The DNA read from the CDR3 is TGTGCCAGCAGTTTCTCAGGGAGCACAGATACG. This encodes CASSFSGSTDT. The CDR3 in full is CASSFSGSTDTQYF.